This TCR beta chain emerged from a study of blood T cell repertoires in COVID-19 (dated by TCRdb to the early 2020s). Background on the whole study: Samples covering the acute and convalescent phases of COVID-19 were provided by collaborators in the United States, Italy and Spain. The material from the prospective study consisted of cDNA or gDNA derived from T cells, B-cell-depleted T cells, or PBMCs. The dataset comprised deeply sampled blood TCRbeta repertoires from subjects exposed to, actively infected with, or recovered from COVID-19. The repertoires were released in a freely available public database intended as a resource for research on the immune response to SARS-CoV-2. Samples came from the ongoing ImmuneRACE study (first 160 participants) plus 1,254 subjects from 6 global collaborators. Sample metadata almost always included a de-identified subject ID, COVID-19 status, age in years and sex. Where available, HLA class I and class II types were obtained from metadata supplied by the sample provider rather than from assay-based typing. General conclusions and limits of the study: How much clinical and demographic metadata was included differed by source and by participant, and the metadata was provided uncurated.

A word on this clone: Its target antigen remains unknown. No base quality values were provided; no much bigger clone lies one nucleotide off.

Samples from volunteer blood donors who had recovered from COVID-19 were contributed by a second Seattle source. Collaborating institutions collected whole blood in K2EDTA tubes following their own protocols. For TCRbeta analysis, collaborators shipped samples in one of three forms: frozen whole blood, isolated PBMCs, or DNA extracted from either of those sample types. The immunoSEQ Assay, a bias-controlled multiplex PCR, was used to amplify TCRbeta CDR3 regions from genomic DNA. As for the authors' bioinformatics: The number of nucleated cells in each sample was estimated by amplification of reference gene primers within the assay. To quantify the absolute abundance of each unique TCRbeta CDR3 rearrangement, sequence reads were collapsed and filtered. For each sample, productive Simpson clonality was calculated as the square root of Simpson's diversity index over productive rearrangements. TCRdb took this table from immuneACCESS and kept in-frame rearrangements with V and J called. Such tables lack part of the clones; where checked against another copy, unresolved V genes explain under half of the gap, and the rest is unexplained. That table gives V, J and clone size, and the DNA gave D and trimming. A total of 150,000 or so clones appear in this sample, around 83% of them only once. The ten biggest clones cover over 10% of the sample.

Trimming removed 3 bases from V and 4 bases from J; the gene matches leave 9 bases unexplained. The germline V gene specifies MGHRA as CDR1 and YSYEKL as CDR2. Reading from cysteine to phenylalanine, the CDR3 counts 16 amino acids. Only the CDR3 part of the read is kept: 48 bases, read in frame from the first base. The sample comprised peripheral blood. Here the chain combines TRBV4-1 and TRBJ2-1, and TRBD1 aligns with 7 junction nucleotides. The TCR comes from a man in his sixties or seventies who had recovered from COVID-19. The sequence in DNA is TGCGCCAGCAGCCAGGAGACAGGGATCGATTACAATGAGCAGTTCTTC. The translation is CASSQETGIDYNEQFF.